This T cell receptor (beta chain) originates from a study of blood T cell repertoires in COVID-19. Study-level background: COVID-19 samples collected from the United States, Italy and Spain covered acute and convalescent phases.

The CDR3 is 17 amino acids. Germline loops: CDR1 SGHRS, CDR2 YFSETQ. Exposed study participants had met a COVID-19 case within 2 weeks before entry. A note on this clone: One end of the junction does not line up with germline, which may come from a read error.

Methods used by the authors: The assay estimated nucleated cells by amplifying reference gene primers. Method: immunoSEQ multiplex PCR; TCRdb's copy keeps in-frame clones and lacks some. That table gives V, J and clone size, and the DNA gave D and trimming. The sample carries 250,000 or so clones, around nine tenths recorded once. This chain uses TRBV5-1 with TRBJ2-2, with 9 bases identical to TRBD1. The source is a woman aged 40 to 50 who had been exposed to COVID-19. Sequenced: PBMCs or T cells enriched from blood (not recorded which). This CDR3 is CASSSQDRGLRTGELFF. CDR3 DNA sequence: TGTGCCAGCAGCTCCCAGGACAGGGGCCTAAGAACCGGGGAGCTGTTTTTT.